This is a list of T cell receptor beta chains from one sample in a study of CD8 T cells in ankylosing spondylitis. MiXCR was run by TCRdb on the 5' RACE reads, yielding one entry per CDR3 protein. Of approximately 350,000 distinct CDR3 sequences in the sample, 20% to 25% are singletons; the top ten hold approximately 14%. Material: blood, either unsorted or a sorted T cell fraction (not recorded which). All receptors derive from a male donor with ankylosing spondylitis or in good health (not recorded which). Each CDR3 is given without its conserved first and last residue. The order of the fields is J gene, V gene, CDR3 protein.

TRBJ2-1,TRBV7-9,ASSRSAQGHNEQF
TRBJ2-2,TRBV5-1,ASSIGWNTGELF
TRBJ2-1,TRBV20-1,SAPGWSGGPEEQF
TRBJ2-3,TRBV30,AWSSDSYTDTQY
TRBJ1-2,TRBV9,ASSLTGANYGYT
TRBJ2-2,TRBV6-1,ASSRTGELF
TRBJ2-7,TRBV12-3/TRBV12-4,ASSFFRGEGYEQY
TRBJ2-1,TRBV12-3/TRBV12-4,ASSPSGGWNEQF
TRBJ2-1,TRBV11-1,ASRHRTSGGASYNEQF
TRBJ2-7,TRBV29-1,SVVHGIYEQY
TRBJ1-1,TRBV29-1,SVPDGAEAF
TRBJ2-1,TRBV6-5,ASSYSLRGLGEQF
TRBJ2-3,TRBV10-3,AISESGDAGSDTQY
TRBJ2-3,TRBV3-1,ASRPWDTQY
TRBJ2-1,TRBV24-1,ATSDLGYPSL
TRBJ2-7,TRBV9,ASSVGGSGGDYEQY
TRBJ2-3,TRBV28,ASSPRDFPDTQY
TRBJ2-2,TRBV7-8,ASTLAGTSGGNTGELF
TRBJ2-3,TRBV12-3/TRBV12-4,ASGPDTQY
TRBJ2-3,TRBV3-1,ASSAFTEGYSDTQY
TRBJ1-5,TRBV12-3/TRBV12-4,ASSSTGADNQPQH
TRBJ2-5,TRBV18,ASSPSFRETQY
TRBJ1-2,TRBV12-3/TRBV12-4,ASSAGRFNYGYT
TRBJ2-7,TRBV11-2,ASSLEGHRADEQY
TRBJ2-1,TRBV29-1,SVEGRGEDNEQF
TRBJ2-2,TRBV6-1,ASSGDRELWELF
TRBJ2-7,TRBV7-2,ASSSRLAGHYEQY
TRBJ2-3,TRBV7-6,ASSPTGGITDTQY
TRBJ2-6,TRBV20-1,SARDFKGTDAGANVLT
TRBJ2-7,TRBV12-3/TRBV12-4,ASSPREDYEQY
TRBJ1-2,TRBV12-3/TRBV12-4,ASTNGGNNYGYT
TRBJ1-5,TRBV27,ASSSVNQPQH
TRBJ2-1,TRBV18,ASSPPAGAYNEQF
TRBJ1-1,TRBV24-1,ATSDYGTEAF
TRBJ2-3,TRBV12-3/TRBV12-4,ASSSSQGTQY
TRBJ2-5,TRBV7-6,ASSLGRKLQETQY
TRBJ1-1,TRBV12-3/TRBV12-4,ASITGGDTEAF
TRBJ2-5,TRBV20-1,SASGIGQGQTQY
TRBJ2-1,TRBV5-6,ASSLPTSQGPLDEQF
TRBJ2-7,TRBV6-5,ASSYGTPYEQY
TRBJ2-7,TRBV10-3,AISGGTSGGAYEQY
TRBJ2-1,TRBV7-9,ASSLGLAGDVQQF
TRBJ2-7,TRBV9,ASSARGLAVDEQY
TRBJ2-5,TRBV7-8,ASSLAPSGGWEETQY
TRBJ2-1,TRBV29-1,SGLLAGGSYNEQF
TRBJ2-7,TRBV2,ASSEGGTYSYEQY
TRBJ1-1,TRBV20-1,SARGRGYTEAF
TRBJ1-5,TRBV10-3,AISSLGGPYSNQPQH